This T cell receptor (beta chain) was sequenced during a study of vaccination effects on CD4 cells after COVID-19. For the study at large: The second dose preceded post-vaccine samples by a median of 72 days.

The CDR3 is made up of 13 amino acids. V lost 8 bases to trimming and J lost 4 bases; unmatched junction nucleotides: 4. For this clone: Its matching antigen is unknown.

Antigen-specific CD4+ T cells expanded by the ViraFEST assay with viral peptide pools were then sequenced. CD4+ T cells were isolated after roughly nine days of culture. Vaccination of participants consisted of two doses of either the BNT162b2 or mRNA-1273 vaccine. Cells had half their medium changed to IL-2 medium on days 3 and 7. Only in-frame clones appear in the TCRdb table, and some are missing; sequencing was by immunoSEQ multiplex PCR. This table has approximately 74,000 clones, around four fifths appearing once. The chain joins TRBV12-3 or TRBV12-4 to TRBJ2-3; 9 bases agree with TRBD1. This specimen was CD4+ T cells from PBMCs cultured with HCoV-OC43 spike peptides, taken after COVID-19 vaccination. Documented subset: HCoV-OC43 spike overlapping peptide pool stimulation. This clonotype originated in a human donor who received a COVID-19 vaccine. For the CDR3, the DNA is TGTGCCAGCCGGACAGGGGCGGCAGATACGCAGTATTTT. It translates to CASRTGAADTQYF.